These 27 T cell receptor beta chains were sequenced from one sample in a study of blood T cell repertoires in COVID-19. Using immunoSEQ multiplex PCR, the repertoire was profiled, and TCRdb retains in-frame clones only, with some absent. Here the sample spans roughly 250,000 clones, around 81% being singletons. Sequences were obtained from peripheral blood. The receptors were sampled from a person aged 65-85 years with COVID-19, enrolled during active disease.

This clone was detected only once. V usage is TRBV9 and J usage is TRBJ1-6; TRBD1 matches 8 bases. Trimming took 0 bases from V and 8 from J; bases not matched to a gene: 4. Per the germline V gene, CDR1 is SGDLS and CDR2 is YYNGEE. This CDR3 has 15 residues. The CDR3: CASSVAQGAYSPLHF. DNA for the CDR3: TGTGCCAGCAGCGTAGCCCAGGGGGCATATTCACCCCTCCACTTT.

This clone was seen more than once but under ten times. The J gene is TRBJ1-5, the V gene TRBV27, with TRBD1 as a possible D gene (6 bases). CDR1 and CDR2 (germline): MNHEY, SMNVEV (reference sequence). The CDR3 spans 15 residues. V lost 6 bases and J 3 bases, leaving 15 bases between the germline ends. The CDR3 DNA reads as TGTGCCAGCAGACAGGGCCGCGCGAACAATCAGCCCCAGCATTTT. Amino acid sequence: CASRQGRANNQPQHF.

The chain couples TRBV27 to TRBJ2-1; 13 nucleotides match TRBD2. Losses at the gene ends were 5 bases for V and 8 bases for J; bases not matched to a gene: 6. In germline, CDR1 is MNHEY, CDR2 SMNVEV (reference sequence). The CDR3 totals 15 residues. The CDR3, as DNA: TGTGCCAGCAGTCTTGGGACTAGCGGGACCGATGAGCAGTTCTTC. Amino acid sequence: CASSLGTSGTDEQFF.

In its sample, this clone was seen a few times. The genes are TRBV19 and TRBJ1-6; no firm D call. The CDR3 totals 16 residues. V was shortened by 3 bases and J by 0 bases, with 9 bases between the two germline ends. Germline V gives CDR1 LNHDA, CDR2 SQIVND (reference sequence). The CDR3 coding sequence is TGTGCCAGTAGTATGAGGAGAAGCTCCTATAATTCACCCCTCCACTTT. Protein: CASSMRRSSYNSPLHF.

The chain is built from TRBV6-2 or TRBV6-3 and TRBJ1-5; 11 nucleotides align to TRBD1. CDR3 length equals 15 residues. The ends lost 0 bases at V and 7 bases at J; junction bases unmatched: 2. Germline CDR1 and CDR2: MNHEY and SVGEGT. The CDR3 coding sequence is TGTGCCAGCAGTTACTCCGGGACAGGGGGACAGCCCCAGCATTTT. Protein: CASSYSGTGGQPQHF.

This chain uses TRBV9 with TRBJ1-4; D call uncertain. The CDR3 contains 15 residues. Germline V gene lookup returns CDR1 SGDLS and CDR2 YYNGEE. Trimming took off 3 bases at V and 4 bases at J, with 13 bases between the two ends. The chain's CDR3 is CASSALLGSNEKLFF. The CDR3 region has the DNA TGTGCCAGCAGCGCGCTCCTCGGGAGTAATGAAAAACTGTTTTTT. The full variable domain, in which reference TRBV9 and TRBJ1-4 provide the parts outside the CDR3, is DSGVTQTPKHLITATGQRVTLRCSPRSGDLSVYWYQQSLDQGLQFLIQYYNGEERAKGNILERFSAQQFPDLHSELNLSSLELGDSALYFCASSALLGSNEKLFFGSGTQLSVL.

This sequence joins TRBV15 and TRBJ2-1, with TRBD2 identical over 13 bases. CDR1 and CDR2 from the germline V gene are LNHNV and YYDKDF (reference sequence). After removal of 3 bases from V and 6 bases from J, the junction contained 14 bases not matched to a gene. The CDR3 is 19 amino acids. For the CDR3, the DNA is TGTGCCACCAGCAGGAGCCGACTAGCGGGGGGCCCTACATCCAATGAGCAGTTCTTC. Translated: CATSRSRLAGGPTSNEQFF.

The chain employs TRBV28 and TRBJ1-5; D gene uncertain. Germline CDR1 is MDHEN and CDR2 is SYDVKM. Trimming stripped 6 bases from V and 11 bases from J, with 23 bases between. This CDR3 is built from 15 residues. The CDR3 reads CASRLGGLIFGSQHF. The CDR3 nucleotides read TGTGCCAGCAGGCTAGGCGGACTTATATTTGGGTCCCAGCATTTT. Filled out from reference TRBV28 and TRBJ1-5, the complete variable domain reads DVKVTQSSRYLVKRTGEKVFLECVQDMDHENMFWYRQDPGLGLRLIYFSYDVKMKEKGDIPEGYSVSREKKERFSLILESASTNQTSMYLCASRLGGLIFGSQHFGDGTRLSIL.

The genes are TRBV5-1 and TRBJ2-7, with 8 bases matching TRBD1. Germline V CDR1 and CDR2: SGHRS, YFSETQ. The CDR3 length is 15 residues. V gave up 1 base and J gave up 0 bases; unmatched junction bases: 3. CDR3 sequence: CASSLPGGSSYEQYF. The CDR3, as DNA: TGCGCCAGCAGCTTGCCAGGGGGCTCCTCCTACGAGCAGTACTTC.

This clone was found a few times. The chain joins TRBV19 to TRBJ1-1; 11 nucleotides align to TRBD1. The germline gives CDR1 LNHDA, CDR2 SQIVND (reference sequence). This CDR3 comprises 14 residues. With 6 bases clipped from V and 12 bases from J, the junction kept 12 bases outside the gene matches. CDR3 coding DNA: TGTGCCAGTAGCCCTTCTTCGGGACAGGGGGTAACTTTCTTT. The encoded protein is CASSPSSGQGVTFF.

This clone has more than one count but fewer than ten. This chain joins TRBV12-3 or TRBV12-4 and TRBJ2-5; D call uncertain. The CDR3 spans 11 residues. Trimming cost V 3 bases and J 3 bases, with 2 bases left between them. The CDR3, as DNA: TGTGCCAGCAGTTTCAAAGAGACCCAGTACTTC. It is translated as CASSFKETQYF.

This CDR3 is CASSVDRGRGEKLFF. CDR3 coding DNA: TGCGCCAGCAGCGTAGACAGGGGGCGAGGAGAAAAACTGTTTTTT. This sequence joins TRBV5-1 and TRBJ1-4; the match to TRBD1 covers 10 bases. V trimming: 4 bases; J trimming: 8 bases; junction bases outside the gene matches: 8. The CDR3 extends over 15 amino acids. Germline V lookup: CDR1 SGHRS, CDR2 YFSETQ.

The chain joins TRBV15 to TRBJ2-2, with 9 positions matching TRBD2. Germline loops: CDR1 LNHNV, CDR2 YYDKDF (reference sequence). This CDR3 is 17 amino acids long. V gave up 4 bases and J gave up 0 bases; unmatched junction bases: 6. CDR3 DNA: TGTGCCACCAGCACGGGACTAGCAGAAGCGAACACCGGGGAGCTGTTTTTT. Translated, it gives CATSTGLAEANTGELFF.

V and J are TRBV7-2 and TRBJ2-7, with 15 bases matching TRBD2. From germline, CDR1 is SGHTA and CDR2 FQGNSA. The V and J ends lost 5 bases and 0 bases, in that order; junction bases with no gene match: 8. This CDR3 region has 18 residues. The DNA of the CDR3 is TGTGCCAGCAGCCTACGGACTAGCGGGAGGGCTTTCTCCTACGAGCAGTACTTC. The encoded protein is CASSLRTSGRAFSYEQYF.

The rearrangement links TRBV30 to TRBJ1-2, with D unclear. This CDR3 is built from 11 residues. The V and J ends lost 1 base and 4 bases respectively, with 4 bases between them. CDR1 is GTSNPN and CDR2 is SVGIG in the germline V gene (reference sequence). The CDR3 bases are TGTGCCTGGAGTGACAGCTATGGCTACACCTTC. It specifies CAWSDSYGYTF.

The genes are TRBV28 and TRBJ1-5; no firm D call. The CDR3 contains 14 residues. Germline loops: CDR1 MDHEN, CDR2 SYDVKM. Trimming removed 1 base from V and 1 base from J, with 5 bases in between. The CDR3 DNA reads as TGTGCCAGCAGTTTATCCGTCAGCAATCAGCCCCAGCATTTT. Encoded protein: CASSLSVSNQPQHF.

The V gene is TRBV7-2, the J gene TRBJ1-2, with D unresolved. The V gene's germline CDR1 is SGHTA and CDR2 FQGNSA. V was pared by 0 bases and J by 0 bases, with 11 bases between. This CDR3 is built from 16 residues. As DNA, the CDR3 is TGTGCCAGCAGCTTAGCGGGCCCGCCAGCTAACTATGGCTACACCTTC. Its protein is CASSLAGPPANYGYTF.

This clone was counted only a few times. The chain uses TRBV4-2 and TRBJ2-3; 9 nucleotides agree with TRBD2. Germline values: CDR1 LGHNA, CDR2 YNFKEQ. CDR3 length: 16 amino acids. V lost 1 base and J lost 6; bases outside the gene matches: 8. CDR3: CASSQGAGGSQDTQYF. In DNA, the CDR3 is TGTGCCAGCAGCCAAGGGGCGGGAGGGAGTCAGGATACGCAGTATTTT.

The chain is built from TRBV7-3 and TRBJ2-1, with 8 bases matching TRBD1. The CDR3 is made up of 15 amino acids. The V segment lost 2 bases and the J segment 12 bases; nucleotides outside the gene matches: 12. The V gene's germline CDR1 is SGHTA and CDR2 FQGTGA. DNA for the CDR3: TGTGCCAGCAGCTTACTGCCTGGAGGACAGGGTAGGCAGTTCTTC. It translates to CASSLLPGGQGRQFF.

The chain links TRBV3-1 (or the pseudogene TRBV3-2) to TRBJ2-3; perhaps TRBD2 as D (6 bases). V was shortened by 1 base and J by 1 base, with 30 bases between the two germline ends. Germline CDR1 LGHDT, CDR2 YNNKEL (reference sequence). The CDR3 is made up of 22 amino acids. CDR3 in DNA: TGTGCCAGCAGCCAAGTGAGTGGGCGCGATGGGCGGTGGGGGGAAGGCACAGATACGCAGTATTTT. It yields the protein CASSQVSGRDGRWGEGTDTQYF.

The CDR3 region is CASSLLYNGQETQYF. Written as DNA, the CDR3 is TGTGCCAGCAGCTTGTTGTATAACGGCCAAGAGACCCAGTACTTC. The chain recombines TRBV5-8 with TRBJ2-5; D uncertain. The CDR3 spans 15 residues. Per germline, CDR1 SGHTS and CDR2 YDEGEE. Trimming cost V 1 base and J 1 base, with 11 bases left between them.

V is TRBV9 and J is TRBJ1-2, with 7 positions matching TRBD1. The CDR3 sequence is 13 residues long. Germline V gives CDR1 SGDLS, CDR2 YYNGEE. V trimming: 5 bases; J trimming: 3 bases; junction bases outside the gene matches: 4. The CDR3 DNA is TGTGCCAGCAGTACAGGGGATTACTATGGCTACACCTTC. Amino acid sequence: CASSTGDYYGYTF.

The chain joins TRBV6-6 to TRBJ1-1, with 7 positions matching TRBD1. The ends lost 2 bases at V and 8 bases at J; junction bases unmatched: 2. CDR1 and CDR2 (germline): MNHNY, SVGAGI (reference sequence). The length of the CDR3 is 12 residues. CDR3 in amino acids: CASSYRTGEAFF. In nucleotides, the CDR3 is TGTGCCAGCAGTTACCGGACAGGCGAAGCTTTCTTT.

CDR3 DNA sequence: TGTGCCAGCAGCTTACGACAGGGAAACACTGAAGCTTTCTTT. It yields the protein CASSLRQGNTEAFF. The J gene is TRBJ1-1, the V gene TRBV7-2; 7 bases line up with TRBD1. Trimming cost V 2 bases and J 2 bases; bases outside gene matches: 2. Germline V gene sequence: CDR1 SGHTA, CDR2 FQGNSA. This CDR3 comprises 14 residues.

The chain uses TRBV7-9 and TRBJ2-7, with a possible D match to TRBD1 (6 bases). V lost 5 bases and J lost 3, with 14 bases in between. This CDR3 comprises 14 residues. Germline CDR1 SEHNR, CDR2 FQNEAQ (reference sequence). CDR3 sequence reads: CASSTGTRFYEQYF. The CDR3 DNA sequence: TGTGCCAGCAGCACCGGGACAAGATTCTACGAGCAGTACTTC. Based on the CDR3 plus reference TRBV7-9 and TRBJ2-7, the full variable domain is DTGVSQNPRHKITKRGQNVTFRCDPISEHNRLYWYRQTLGQGPEFLTYFQNEAQLEKSRLLSDRFSAERPKGSFSTLEIQRTEQGDSAMYLCASSTGTRFYEQYFGPGTRLTVT.

V is TRBV7-2 and J is TRBJ2-1; TRBD2 matches 12 bases. This CDR3 contains 17 residues. Germline lookup yields CDR1 SGHTA and CDR2 FQGNSA. Trimming cost V 2 bases and J 4 bases; bases outside gene matches: 6. CDR3 protein: CASSLTLAGGNYNEQFF. CDR3 nucleotide sequence: TGTGCCAGCAGCTTAACACTAGCGGGAGGCAATTACAATGAGCAGTTCTTC. Supplemented by reference TRBV7-2 and TRBJ2-1, the full variable domain reads GAGVSQSPSNKVTEKGKDVELRCDPISGHTALYWYRQSLGQGLEFLIYFQGNSAPDKSGLPSDRFSAERTGGSVSTLTIQRTQQEDSAVYLCASSLTLAGGNYNEQFFGPGTRLTVL.

The chain joins TRBV5-1 to TRBJ1-6; 7 positions match TRBD1. The CDR3 loop spans 15 amino acids. Trimming removed 4 bases from V and 10 bases from J; junction bases left unmatched: 11. The germline V gene encodes CDR1 SGHRS and CDR2 YFSETQ. CDR3 protein: CASSPLQGSKSPLHF. CDR3 bases: TGCGCCAGCAGCCCATTACAGGGGAGTAAGTCACCCCTCCACTTT.